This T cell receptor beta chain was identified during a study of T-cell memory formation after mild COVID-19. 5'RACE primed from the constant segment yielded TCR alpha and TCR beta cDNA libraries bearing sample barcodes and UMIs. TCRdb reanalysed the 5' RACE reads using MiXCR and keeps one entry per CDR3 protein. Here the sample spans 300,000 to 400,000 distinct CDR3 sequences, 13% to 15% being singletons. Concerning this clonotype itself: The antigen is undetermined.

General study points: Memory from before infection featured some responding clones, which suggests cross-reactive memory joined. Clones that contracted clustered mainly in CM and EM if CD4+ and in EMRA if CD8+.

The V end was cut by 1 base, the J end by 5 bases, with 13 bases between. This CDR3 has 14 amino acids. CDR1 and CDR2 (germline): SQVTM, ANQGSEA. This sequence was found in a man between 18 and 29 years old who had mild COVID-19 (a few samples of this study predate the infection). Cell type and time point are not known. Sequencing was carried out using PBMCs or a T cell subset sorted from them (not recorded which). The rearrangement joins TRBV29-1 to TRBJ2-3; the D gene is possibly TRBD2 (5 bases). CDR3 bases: TGCAGCGTTGAAGGGGGTCGGGCGGGAGATACGCAGTATTTT. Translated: CSVEGGRAGDTQYF.